This T cell receptor beta chain derives from a study of OX40 agonist ivuxolimab in advanced cancers. This table comes from immunoSEQ multiplex PCR, and its TCRdb copy is limited to in-frame clones, with some not included. This table holds more than 70,000 clones, around 80% found once. In its sample, this clone was seen once. The V and J ends lost 2 bases and 4 bases respectively, with 14 bases between them. The CDR3 is 14 amino acids. Per the germline V gene, CDR1 is GTSNPN and CDR2 is SVGIG (reference sequence). Sample: CD4+ or CD8+ T cells sorted from blood, taken in a trial of the OX40 agonist ivuxolimab. The V gene is TRBV30, the J gene TRBJ1-2; D perhaps matches TRBD1 (5 bases). The receptor was derived from an adult with an advanced solid tumor such as melanoma, head and neck, liver or kidney cancer. CDR3 in amino acids: CAWSTGPGGYGYTF. CDR3 bases: TGTGCCTGGAGTACCGGACCGGGGGGCTATGGCTACACCTTC.